This T cell receptor (beta chain) was documented in a study of CD8 T cells in ankylosing spondylitis. Points from the study as a whole: Earlier reports found some motif variants in synovial fluid and blood in reactive arthritis. Roughly eight highly homologous variants made up a TCR beta motif, and this motif appeared characteristic of ankylosing spondylitis blood.

About this clonotype itself: Antigen: not known.

Trimming at V came to 6 bases and at J to 4 bases, leaving 4 bases not matched to a gene. Germline CDR1 and CDR2: DFQATT and SNEGSKA (reference sequence). The CDR3 is 13 residues long. Using quantitative 5'-RACE with molecular barcodes, the authors made TCR beta libraries. MiXCR was run by TCRdb on the 5' RACE reads, yielding one entry per CDR3 protein. This sample has under 550,000 distinct CDR3 sequences, with roughly a quarter found just once. The clonotype comes from a male donor with ankylosing spondylitis. Sequences were obtained from blood, either unsorted or a sorted T cell fraction (not recorded which). The genes are TRBV20-1 and TRBJ1-1; 11 bases match TRBD1. The CDR3 reads CSAWDRGSTEAFF. The CDR3 DNA reads as TGCAGTGCCTGGGACAGGGGGTCCACTGAAGCTTTCTTT.